This entry features one TCR beta chain sequence. Its antigen is unidentified. Expressed TCRB transcripts were sequenced after all isolated RNA was converted to cDNA. TCRdb keeps only in-frame clones here, not all; method: immunoSEQ multiplex PCR. The data contain around 710,000 clones, 9.5% to 15% of them singletons. The data derive from a study of beta chain features in type 1 diabetes. Study-wide results and limits: Shorter TCRB CDR3s, moderately but significantly so, were found in Type 1 diabetes patients in all four CD4+ subsets.

Each of the sorted populations had a purity greater than 98%. V was pared by 1 base and J by 4 bases, with 8 bases between. CDR3 length equals 14 residues. Germline CDR1 and CDR2: SGHAT and FQNNGV. Sequencing used naive CD4+ T cells from blood. The V gene is TRBV11-2, the J gene TRBJ2-1; a weak D match, TRBD1 (5 bases). This receptor was taken from a young man with type 1 diabetes. CDR3 sequence: CASSLVTAYNEQFF. CDR3 bases: TGTGCCAGCAGCTTAGTGACAGCGTACAATGAGCAGTTCTTC. Based on the CDR3 plus reference TRBV11-2 and TRBJ2-1, the full variable domain is EAGVAQSPRYKIIEKRQSVAFWCNPISGHATLYWYQQILGQGPKLLIQFQNNGVVDDSQLPKDRFSAERLKGVDSTLKIQPAKLEDSAVYLCASSLVTAYNEQFFGPGTRLTVL.